This record concerns one T cell receptor beta chain sequence. In germline, CDR1 is PRHDT, CDR2 FYEKMQ (reference sequence). V was trimmed by 4 bases and J by 1 base, leaving 16 bases between them. The CDR3 runs 16 residues. Isolation of CD4+ and CD8+ cells used positive magnetic bead selection, with purity checked by flow cytometry. The sample is drawn from a study of somatic mutations in cytotoxic T cells in rheumatoid arthritis. Background on the study: Prior to any treatment and right after diagnosis, patient blood (approximately 33 ml EDTA) was drawn. Including V beta1+ cells that were sequenced for TCRB, some T-cell populations stained with V beta antibodies were flow-sorted at nearly 100% purity.

Profiled with immunoSEQ multiplex PCR; TCRdb holds only in-frame clones, not every one. The profile shows about 23,000 clones, 65% to 85% of them singletons. Sequenced sample: CD8+ T cells sorted from blood. V and J are TRBV13 and TRBJ1-1; the D is unclear. The sequence came from an adult with rheumatoid arthritis. CDR3: CASSSKTGLSNTEAFF. For the CDR3, the DNA is TGTGCCAGCAGCTCTAAGACGGGCCTATCGAACACTGAAGCTTTCTTT.